This T cell receptor (beta chain) was captured by sequencing in a study of CD8 T cells in Susac syndrome. V was shortened by 5 bases and J by 5 bases, with 10 bases between the two germline ends. The germline V gene encodes CDR1 MNHEY and CDR2 SMNVEV (reference sequence). The CDR3 length is 13 residues. Random hexamers served to reverse transcribe about 0.45 to 1 ug RNA. TCRdb re-called the immunoSEQ multiplex PCR reads with MiXCR, one entry per CDR3 protein. Among roughly 150,000 distinct CDR3 sequences listed, around 95% were seen once. This sequence originates from a human donor with Susac syndrome. The chain combines TRBV27 with TRBJ2-1; D is perhaps TRBD2 (5 bases). Input material: CD8+ T cells from PBMCs. The DNA of the CDR3 is TGTGCCAGCAGTCACGGGATCAACAATGAGCAGTTCTTC. Its protein is CASSHGINNEQFF.